This T cell receptor beta chain was documented in a study of memory CD4+ T cells and cytomegalovirus serostatus. At the level of the study: Donors were healthy Belgian adults, under ten CMV seropositive and 24 seronegative.

The method was immunoSEQ multiplex PCR; TCRdb's version includes in-frame clones alone and lacks a portion of them. The table has tens of thousands of clones, about three quarters seen once; the top ten hold approximately 1.5%. CDR3 length: 14 amino acids. The V and J ends lost 5 bases and 7 bases respectively, with 14 bases between them. CDR1 is MNHEY, CDR2 SMNVEV, per germline (reference sequence). The sort gate was single viable CD3+CD4+CD8-CD45RO+ cells for memory CD4+ T cells. Donors' CMV status reflects serum IgG against pp150, pp28, p38, p52. Regarding the study as a whole: CD4+ memory repertoires contained about 40% of the roughly 150 reported CMV TCRbeta sequences.

This clone was counted once. Antigen specificity is unknown. Sequenced input: memory CD4+ T cells from blood. The clonotype comes from an adult in good health and CMV-seropositive. The rearrangement links TRBV27 to TRBJ1-4, with TRBD1 as a possible D gene (6 bases). CDR3 nucleotide sequence: TGTGCCAGCAGTAGACTTGGGGGGCTTGAAAAACTGTTTTTT. Translated, it gives CASSRLGGLEKLFF.